Below, 13 T cell receptor beta chains from the same sample are listed, as sequenced in a study of CD8 T cells in Susac syndrome. Random hexamers were used to reverse transcribe about 0.5 to 1 ug of RNA. One entry per CDR3 protein, called by TCRdb with MiXCR from the immunoSEQ multiplex PCR reads. The data show some 110,000 distinct CDR3 sequences, with around 94% seen just once and 0.093% held by the top ten. Sequences were obtained from CD4+ T cells from PBMCs. These receptors were taken from a human donor with multiple sclerosis.

The J gene is TRBJ1-5, the V gene TRBV28; TRBD1 is a possible D gene (5 bases). CDR1 is MDHEN, CDR2 SYDVKM, per germline. CDR3 length: 15 amino acids. V shed 4 bases and J shed 2 bases, with 12 bases lying between them. The CDR3 DNA is TGTGCCAGCAGTTCCCGACAGTGGGGCAATCAGCCCCAGCATTTT. As protein: CASSSRQWGNQPQHF.

The genes are TRBV27 and TRBJ1-1, with TRBD1 identical over 7 bases. J lost 4 bases, V lost 11 bases, and 19 bases had no gene match. CDR1 and CDR2 (germline): MNHEY, SMNVEV (reference sequence). There are 16 residues in the CDR3. The CDR3 is CAREGLVGQDGTEAFF. CDR3 bases: TGTGCCCGAGAGGGTTTAGTCGGACAGGACGGCACTGAAGCTTTCTTT.

J is TRBJ2-7 and V is TRBV4-2; D may be TRBD1 (6 bases). There are 14 residues in the CDR3. Trimming left V 0 bases short and J 4 bases short, with 10 bases between. CDR1 LGHNA and CDR2 YNFKEQ come from the germline V gene. CDR3 DNA: TGTGCCAGCAGCCAAGAGTCCAGGGGTTACGAGCAGTACTTC. Amino acids: CASSQESRGYEQYF.

The chain is built from TRBV2 and TRBJ2-2; D not resolved. The CDR3 is 15 amino acids. V was trimmed by 3 bases and J by 4 bases, leaving 12 bases between them. CDR1 and CDR2 from the germline V gene are SNHLY and FYNNEI. The chain's CDR3 is CASSDVPGGTGELFF. CDR3 bases: TGTGCCAGCAGTGACGTTCCCGGTGGCACCGGGGAGCTGTTTTTT.

The chain joins TRBV7-9 to TRBJ1-1; D is unresolved. The CDR3 consists of 12 residues. Deletions cut 3 bases from V and 10 bases from J, with 12 bases between. CDR1 is SEHNR, CDR2 FQNEAQ, per germline (reference sequence). CDR3 residues: CASSFDISGAFF. The CDR3, as DNA: TGTGCCAGCAGCTTCGACATATCGGGAGCTTTCTTT.

This chain connects TRBV20-1 to TRBJ1-5; D is undetermined. This CDR3 has 13 residues. Trimming removed 7 bases from V and 1 base from J, with 11 bases in between. Per germline, CDR1 DFQATT and CDR2 SNEGSKA (reference sequence). CDR3 sequence: CSGLTGSNQPQHF. The CDR3 nucleotides read TGCAGTGGGTTAACCGGGAGCAATCAGCCCCAGCATTTT.

This sequence joins TRBV6-6 and TRBJ2-1, with D possibly matching TRBD2 (7 bases). V was cut by 4 bases and J by 8 bases, with 12 bases left in between. Germline V gene sequence: CDR1 MNHNY, CDR2 SVGAGI (reference sequence). The CDR3 has 13 amino acids. The CDR3 sequence is CASSSWGGDEQFF. CDR3 nucleotides: TGTGCCAGCAGTTCCTGGGGGGGCGATGAGCAGTTCTTC.

The chain has TRBV4-2 and TRBJ1-4; a weak D match, TRBD1 (6 bases). The V end was cut by 3 bases, the J end by 4 bases, with 12 bases between. From germline, CDR1 is LGHNA and CDR2 YNFKEQ. This CDR3 has 15 residues. The DNA for the CDR3 is TGTGCCAGCAGCCAGCAGACAGGATATAATGAAAAACTGTTTTTT. It is translated as CASSQQTGYNEKLFF.

The chain joins TRBV7-9 to TRBJ1-4; TRBD1 might be the D (6 bases). There are 15 residues in the CDR3. Trimming left V 1 base short and J 8 bases short, with 14 bases between. Germline V gives CDR1 SEHNR, CDR2 FQNEAQ (reference sequence). In DNA, the CDR3 is TGTGCCAGCAGCTTAGACCAGGGGCTCGGCGAAAAACTGTTTTTT. As protein: CASSLDQGLGEKLFF.

CDR3 sequence reads: CASSLVEGAGQETQYF. The CDR3 bases are TGCGCCAGCAGCTTGGTAGAGGGGGCCGGGCAAGAGACCCAGTACTTC. The gene calls are TRBV5-1 and TRBJ2-5; 7 nucleotides agree with TRBD1. The CDR3 runs 16 residues. The trim removed 0 bases at V and 2 bases at J, leaving 7 bases unmatched. From germline, CDR1 is SGHRS and CDR2 YFSETQ.

The rearrangement links TRBV29-1 to TRBJ1-5; TRBD1 is a possible D gene (6 bases). The CDR3 is 14 residues long. CDR1 SQVTM and CDR2 ANQGSEA come from the germline V gene. Trimming shortened V by 6 bases and J by 6 bases, and 18 bases separated the two germline ends. CDR3 sequence (DNA): TGCAGCGTCGCGGAGGGGGGGGCGGGTCAGCCCCAGCATTTT. The encoded protein is CSVAEGGAGQPQHF.

The chain recombines TRBV14 with TRBJ1-6; 8 nucleotides agree with TRBD1. V shed 4 bases and J 7 bases; nucleotides not matched to a gene: 9. CDR3 size: 16 residues. CDR1 and CDR2 (germline): SGHDN, FVKESK. The CDR3 DNA reads as TGTGCCAGCAGCCTATTATCCAGGGGGCAAAATTCACCCCTCCACTTT. It encodes CASSLLSRGQNSPLHF.

This rearrangement joins TRBV30 to TRBJ1-2, with D possibly TRBD1 on 6 matching bases. The CDR3 loop spans 13 amino acids. The germline V and J ends were trimmed by 1 base and 4 bases, with 10 bases remaining between them. From germline, CDR1 is GTSNPN and CDR2 SVGIG (reference sequence). Here the CDR3 reads CAWSGGHLYGYTF. CDR3 coding DNA: TGTGCCTGGAGTGGGGGACATCTCTATGGCTACACCTTC. The full variable domain, in which reference TRBV30 and TRBJ1-2 provide the parts outside the CDR3, is SQTIHQWPATLVQPVGSPLSLECTVEGTSNPNLYWYRQAAGRGLQLLFYSVGIGQISSEVPQNLSASRPQDRQFILSSKKLLLSDSGFYLCAWSGGHLYGYTFGSGTRLTVV.